The 8 T cell receptor beta chains reported below all come from one sample, sequenced in a study of TIL therapy for anti-PD-1-resistant metastatic lung cancer. This was the immunoSEQ v3 assay. The repertoire was sequenced with immunoSEQ multiplex PCR; TCRdb's copy has only in-frame clones and lacks some. This table has around 50,000 clones, more than 60% appearing once. Described time point: pre-treatment sample, taken before nivolumab and TIL therapy. The input for sequencing was blood, taken at baseline. Every receptor here comes from a person aged 25 to 85 with non-small cell lung cancer.

In DNA form, the CDR3 reads TGCGCCAGCAGCCAATTGATAGCGGGGGGGAGGAATGAGCAGTTCTTC. Translating gives CASSQLIAGGRNEQFF. This sequence joins TRBV4-1 and TRBJ2-1; 11 bases fit TRBD2. This CDR3 comprises 16 residues. V was pared by 2 bases and J by 7 bases, with 7 bases of the junction left unmatched. Germline CDR1 and CDR2: MGHRA and YSYEKL.

J is TRBJ2-3 and V is TRBV28; 11 nucleotides match TRBD2. Germline V gives CDR1 MDHEN, CDR2 SYDVKM. The J segment lost 12 bases and the V segment lost 7 bases, leaving 9 bases of the junction unmatched. The CDR3 runs to 13 residues. The CDR3 sequence is CASIKLAGALQYF. CDR3 sequence (DNA): TGTGCCAGCATCAAACTAGCGGGGGCCCTACAGTATTTT. The full variable domain, its missing parts supplied by reference TRBV28 and TRBJ2-3, is DVKVTQSSRYLVKRTGEKVFLECVQDMDHENMFWYRQDPGLGLRLIYFSYDVKMKEKGDIPEGYSVSREKKERFSLILESASTNQTSMYLCASIKLAGALQYFGPGTRLTVL.

This clone is a singleton in its sample. The chain carries TRBV11-3 and TRBJ2-3; tentative D call: TRBD1 (5 bases). Germline values: CDR1 SGHNT, CDR2 YENEEA. V was shortened by 7 bases and J by 4 bases, with 12 bases between the two germline ends. This CDR3 comprises 13 residues. CDR3 sequence: CASTPQGPDTQYF. CDR3 coding DNA: TGTGCCAGCACGCCCCAGGGTCCAGATACGCAGTATTTT.

The gene calls are TRBV10-3 and TRBJ1-5; tentatively, D is TRBD1 (5 bases). The CDR3 consists of 15 residues. Trimming removed 10 bases from V and 5 bases from J, with 21 bases in between. In germline, CDR1 is ENHRY, CDR2 SYGVKD. The CDR3 DNA follows: TGTGCCACGGGAGCGGGAGTAGGGGTGGATCAGCCCCAGCATTTT. The encoded protein is CATGAGVGVDQPQHF.

The V and J genes are TRBV9 and TRBJ1-3; D is possibly TRBD1 (5 bases). V lost 4 bases and J lost 0, with 17 bases in between. The CDR3 totals 17 residues. Germline-derived CDR1 and CDR2 are SGDLS and YYNGEE. The CDR3 loop is CASSLEGATFSGNTIYF. Written as DNA, the CDR3 is TGTGCCAGCAGCCTGGAAGGGGCTACATTCTCTGGAAACACCATATATTTT.

The chain links TRBV7-2 to TRBJ2-5; 9 bases line up with TRBD1. There are 15 residues in the CDR3. J was trimmed by 4 bases and V by 6 bases; bases with no gene match: 9. Germline V gene lookup returns CDR1 SGHTA and CDR2 FQGNSA. The CDR3, as DNA: TGTGCCAGCAGTTTTCGGACAGGGGAGGGAGAGACCCAGTACTTC. Translating gives CASSFRTGEGETQYF.

The chain has TRBV6-5 and TRBJ1-1, with no clear D. Trimming shortened V by 4 bases and J by 1 base, and 7 bases separated the two germline ends. Germline lookup yields CDR1 MNHEY and CDR2 SVGAGI. The CDR3 totals 13 residues. The CDR3 DNA sequence: TGTGCCAGCAGTTGGTTGGGGAACACTGAAGCTTTCTTT. The encoded protein is CASSWLGNTEAFF.

The V and J genes are TRBV11-3 and TRBJ2-5, with TRBD2 as a possible D gene (6 bases). Germline V gene data show CDR1 as SGHNT and CDR2 as YENEEA. The CDR3 is 15 residues long. V gave up 1 base and J gave up 4 bases, with 13 bases separating them. The CDR3 region has the DNA TGTGCCAGCAGCTTAGCTAGTATGGGGGGAGAGACCCAGTACTTC. Its translation: CASSLASMGGETQYF. Using reference TRBV11-3 and TRBJ2-5 for the parts outside the CDR3, the full variable domain is EAGVVQSPRYKIIEKKQPVAFWCNPISGHNTLYWYLQNLGQGPELLIRYENEEAVDDSQLPKDRFSAERLKGVDSTLKIQPAELGDSAVYLCASSLASMGGETQYFGPGTRLLVL.